This TCR beta chain was recovered during a study of metastatic and nonmetastatic thyroid tumors. Whole-study findings and limits: Benign nodules reportedly had significantly lower TCR beta diversity than malignant thyroid tumors in blood and tumor.

MiXCR reprocessed the PCR reads for TCRdb. The sample records some 46,000 clones, 20% to 25% being singletons. Points on this clone: Its antigen is currently unknown.

Each patient came to thyroid surgery without any prior treatment (of any kind). This CDR3 contains 12 residues. The V and J ends lost 6 bases and 3 bases respectively, with 4 bases between them. CDR1 and CDR2 (germline): SGHRS, YFSETQ. This TCR came from a male donor with papillary thyroid cancer or a benign thyroid nodule (not recorded which). Some clones in this sample may be carry-over from other donors' samples. V gene TRBV5-1 combines with J gene TRBJ1-6; unclear D gene. What was sequenced was blood. As DNA, the CDR3 is TGCGCCAGCATGGTCTATAATTCACCCCTCCACTTT. Translating gives CASMVYNSPLHF.